This TCR beta chain was captured in a study of a mutant IDH1 vaccine in newly diagnosed glioma. Study-level background: Eight vaccinations reached patients in weeks 1, 3, 5, 7, 11, 15, 19 and 23. Initiation of the vaccine course occurred 4-6 weeks after radiotherapy alone, or alongside temozolomide cycles. Prior therapy was radiotherapy, temozolomide, or both; most received both.

A remark on this clone: Its antigen is not known. The same CDR3 is also encoded by other DNA sequences in this sample.

TCRdb's table, derived via immunoSEQ multiplex PCR, lists solely in-frame clones and lacks some. The sample consists of 30,000 to 40,000 clones, about 83% of them appearing once. CDR1 SGHDT and CDR2 YYEEEE come from the germline V gene. Trimming took 0 bases from V and 5 from J; bases not matched to a gene: 1. The CDR3 length is 13 residues. Time point reported: week 11, during vaccination. Mutant IDH1 20-mer peptide, at 300 ug, made up each vaccine dose, with topical imiquimod. The sequence was obtained from a man aged 40-50 years with glioma. The source was PBMCs, collected from a glioma patient whose treatment included an IDH1 peptide vaccine. This chain joins TRBV5-6 and TRBJ1-2; 7 nucleotides line up with TRBD1. CDR3 sequence reads: CASSLGTGYGYTF. Written as DNA, the CDR3 is TGTGCCAGCAGCTTGGGGACAGGATATGGCTACACCTTC.